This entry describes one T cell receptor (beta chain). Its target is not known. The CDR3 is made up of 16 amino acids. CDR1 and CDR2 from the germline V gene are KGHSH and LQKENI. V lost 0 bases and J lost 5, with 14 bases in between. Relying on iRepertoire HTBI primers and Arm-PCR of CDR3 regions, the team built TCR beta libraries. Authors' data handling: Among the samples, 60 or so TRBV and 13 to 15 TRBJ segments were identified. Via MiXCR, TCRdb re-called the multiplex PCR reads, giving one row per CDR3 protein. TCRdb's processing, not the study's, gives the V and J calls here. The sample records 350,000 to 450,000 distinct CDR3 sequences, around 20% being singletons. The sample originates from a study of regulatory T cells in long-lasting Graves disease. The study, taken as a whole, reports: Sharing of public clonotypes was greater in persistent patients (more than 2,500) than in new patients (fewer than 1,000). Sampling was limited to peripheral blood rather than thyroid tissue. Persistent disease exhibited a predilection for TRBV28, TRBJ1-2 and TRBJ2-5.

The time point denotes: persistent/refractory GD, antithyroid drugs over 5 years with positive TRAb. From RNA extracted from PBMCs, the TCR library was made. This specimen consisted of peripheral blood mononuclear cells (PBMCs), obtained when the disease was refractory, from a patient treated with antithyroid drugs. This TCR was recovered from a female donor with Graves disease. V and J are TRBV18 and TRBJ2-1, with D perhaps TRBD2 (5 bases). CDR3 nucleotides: TGTGCCAGCTCACCACCGAGCGGCCCGGCCGACAATGAGCAGTTCTTC. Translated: CASSPPSGPADNEQFF.